This T cell receptor beta chain appears in the sequencing data of a study of blood T cell repertoires in COVID-19. Study as a whole: PBMCs, B-cell-depleted T cells, or T cells provided the cDNA or gDNA that made up the material.

The table came from immunoSEQ multiplex PCR; TCRdb's copy has only in-frame clones and leaves some out. The table has fewer than 500,000 clones, around 87% seen once; the top ten hold 0.95% to 1%. The CDR3 spans 12 residues. The germline CDR1 and CDR2 sequences are GTSNPN and SVGIG (reference sequence). V lost 4 bases to trimming and J lost 7 bases, with 13 bases between them. Participants reported their clinical history, and cohort assignment relied on those reports. Sequencing input: PBMCs or T cells enriched from blood (not recorded which). The TCR comes from a woman between 25 and 40 years old with acute COVID-19. This chain connects TRBV30 to TRBJ1-2; the D is unclear. CDR3 nucleotides: TGTGCCTGGAAACGGGGTATGCGTGGCTACACCTTC. It yields the protein CAWKRGMRGYTF. The full variable domain, its missing parts supplied by reference TRBV30 and TRBJ1-2, is SQTIHQWPATLVQPVGSPLSLECTVEGTSNPNLYWYRQAAGRGLQLLFYSVGIGQISSEVPQNLSASRPQDRQFILSSKKLLLSDSGFYLCAWKRGMRGYTFGSGTRLTVV.